This is a list of T cell receptor beta chains from one sample in a study of T cell changes during pregnancy in multiple sclerosis. Sequencing used immunoSEQ multiplex PCR; TCRdb keeps in-frame clones, though not all of them. This sample has 35,000 to 50,000 clones; about 87% occur once, and the top ten carry roughly 1%. The sample consisted of CD4+ T cells from peripheral blood mononuclear cells, taken in the second trimester of pregnancy. The receptors stem from a female donor with multiple sclerosis, enrolled in a pregnancy study. Each CDR3 is given with its conserved first and last residue. A D gene is named only where the DNA matches it firmly. Clone sizes are given selectively: once, few, many, or a class where the clone is expanded.

clone size: once; V gene: TRBV5-1; J gene: TRBJ2-7; D gene: TRBD1; CDR3 DNA: TGCGCCAGCAGCACTGGGGCCGGGACAGGGGCCTACGAGCAGTACTTC; CDR3 protein: CASSTGAGTGAYEQYF
clone size: -; V gene: TRBV2; J gene: TRBJ2-7; D gene: -; CDR3 DNA: TGTGCCAGCAGTGAAAGTAGGGGCAGCACCTACGAGCAGTACTTC; CDR3 protein: CASSESRGSTYEQYF
clone size: -; V gene: TRBV29-1; J gene: TRBJ2-3; D gene: TRBD2; CDR3 DNA: TGCAGCGGGAGGGGACTAGCGGGAGCAGATACGCAGTATTTT; CDR3 protein: CSGRGLAGADTQYF
clone size: -; V gene: TRBV29-1; J gene: TRBJ2-3; D gene: -; CDR3 DNA: TGCAGCGTCCGAGGGGAACGGACAGATATGCAGTATTTT; CDR3 protein: CSVRGERTDMQYF
clone size: -; V gene: TRBV11-2; J gene: TRBJ2-3; D gene: TRBD2; CDR3 DNA: TGTGCCAGCAGCTTAGATGGGAGGGCCTCAGATACGCAGTATTTT; CDR3 protein: CASSLDGRASDTQYF
clone size: -; V gene: TRBV11-3; J gene: TRBJ2-7; D gene: -; CDR3 DNA: TGTGCCAGCAGCTCGGACAGCTACGAGCAGTACTTC; CDR3 protein: CASSSDSYEQYF
clone size: -; V gene: TRBV9; J gene: TRBJ2-2; D gene: -; CDR3 DNA: TGTGCCAGCAGCGTACAGAGAGGCCGGGAGCTGTTTTTT; CDR3 protein: CASSVQRGRELFF
clone size: -; V gene: TRBV4-2; J gene: TRBJ2-5; D gene: -; CDR3 DNA: TGTGCCAGCAGCCAAGATCATGGAGTAGGACTACCTCAAGAGACCCAGTACTTC; CDR3 protein: CASSQDHGVGLPQETQYF
clone size: -; V gene: TRBV29-1; J gene: TRBJ1-2; D gene: -; CDR3 DNA: TGCAGCGTTGGGGAGGGAGGTGGCTACACCTTC; CDR3 protein: CSVGEGGGYTF
clone size: -; V gene: TRBV7-2; J gene: TRBJ2-4; D gene: TRBD2; CDR3 DNA: TGTGCCAGCAGCATTTCTAGCGGGAGAAAGTACTTC; CDR3 protein: CASSISSGRKYF
clone size: -; V gene: TRBV18; J gene: TRBJ2-3; D gene: -; CDR3 DNA: TGTGCCAGCTCCATAGTTGTAGGCACAGATACGCAGTATTTT; CDR3 protein: CASSIVVGTDTQYF
clone size: few; V gene: TRBV15; J gene: TRBJ2-1; D gene: -; CDR3 DNA: TGTGCCACCAGCAGAGATTCGGTCTACAATGAGCAGTTCTTC; CDR3 protein: CATSRDSVYNEQFF
clone size: -; V gene: TRBV4-2; J gene: TRBJ2-2; D gene: TRBD2; CDR3 DNA: TGTGCCAGCAGCCAAGAGACTAGCGGGAGATTAGGCGGGGAGCTGTTTTTT; CDR3 protein: CASSQETSGRLGGELFF
clone size: -; V gene: TRBV19; J gene: TRBJ2-2; D gene: TRBD2; CDR3 DNA: TGTGCCAGTAAAGGTCAAGAGACTAGCGGGAAAAACACCGGGGAGCTGTTTTTT; CDR3 protein: CASKGQETSGKNTGELFF
clone size: -; V gene: TRBV7-2; J gene: TRBJ2-1; D gene: TRBD2; CDR3 DNA: TGTGCCAGCAGCTTAGTTGTGGCAGCGGGAGGGCATAGGAATGAGCAGTTCTTC; CDR3 protein: CASSLVVAAGGHRNEQFF
clone size: -; V gene: TRBV15; J gene: TRBJ2-7; D gene: TRBD1; CDR3 DNA: TGTGCCACCAGCAGAGATTTCCGGGACAGTCGCTACGAGCAGTACTTC; CDR3 protein: CATSRDFRDSRYEQYF
clone size: -; V gene: TRBV5-4; J gene: TRBJ2-5; D gene: TRBD2; CDR3 DNA: TGTGCCAGCAGCCAAGCGGGAGGGGCTGAGACCCAGTACTTC; CDR3 protein: CASSQAGGAETQYF